The 13 T cell receptor beta chains below were found in one sample sequenced in a study of T cell repertoires in aging, cancer and after chemotherapy. The template was genomic DNA from peripheral blood, not RNA. Multiplex touch-down PCR with TRB-A/B primers amplified rearranged V-D-J TRB sequences. MiXCR was run by TCRdb on the multiplex PCR reads, yielding one entry per CDR3 protein. This sample has 1,500 to 2,000 distinct CDR3 sequences; 45% to 60% occur once, and the top ten carry over 80%. The sample taken for sequencing was blood. Receptor source: a human donor with a blood cancer.

CDR3: CASSLDAGSSYNEQFF. CDR3 DNA: TGTGCCAGCAGCTTGGACGCCGGAAGCTCCTACAATGAGCAGTTCTTC. The rearrangement links TRBV5-4 to TRBJ2-1, with no clear D. Looked up from germline, CDR1 is SGHNT and CDR2 is YYREEE (reference sequence). The CDR3 has 16 amino acids. V lost 0 bases and J lost 0, with 10 bases in between.

The CDR3 sequence is CASSLAAGANEQFF. The CDR3 DNA follows: TGTGCCAGCAGCTTAGCCGCGGGAGCAAATGAGCAGTTCTTC. The chain couples TRBV7-2 to TRBJ2-1, with TRBD2 matching 7 bases. Germline CDR1 is SGHTA and CDR2 is FQGNSA. V was pared by 0 bases and J by 7 bases, with 3 bases of the junction left unmatched. The CDR3 covers 14 residues.

The chain has TRBV30 and TRBJ2-1; D is unclear. The V gene's germline CDR1 is GTSNPN and CDR2 SVGIG (reference sequence). This CDR3 spans 13 amino acids. Trimming took 0 bases from V and 7 from J, leaving 10 bases between them. CDR3 DNA sequence: TGTGCCTGGAGTGTACAGATGGGGAATGAGCAGTTCTTC. Translation: CAWSVQMGNEQFF.

The rearrangement joins TRBV6-5 to TRBJ2-3; 7 positions match TRBD2. The CDR3 has 15 amino acids. Germline V gives CDR1 MNHEY, CDR2 SVGAGI. The J segment lost 2 bases and the V segment lost 7 bases, leaving 9 bases of the junction unmatched. Here the CDR3 reads CASTPAGVTTDTQYF. The CDR3 DNA sequence: TGTGCCAGCACTCCCGCGGGGGTGACCACAGATACGCAGTATTTT.

V gene TRBV6-1 combines with J gene TRBJ2-5; D not resolved. V was cut by 5 bases and J by 5 bases, with 12 bases left in between. The CDR3 totals 13 residues. The V gene's germline CDR1 is MNHNS and CDR2 SASEGT. Here the CDR3 reads CASSPGPSETQYF. The CDR3 DNA follows: TGTGCCAGCAGTCCCGGCCCATCGGAGACCCAGTACTTC.

The J gene is TRBJ2-1, the V gene TRBV6-5; 14 bases are a match to TRBD2. V was clipped by 2 bases and J by 3 bases; unmatched bases: 6. This CDR3 region has 18 residues. Germline CDR1 MNHEY, CDR2 SVGAGI. The CDR3 coding sequence is TGTGCCAGCAGTTACGGGGAGACTAGCGGGAGGGGCTACAATGAGCAGTTCTTC. Protein product: CASSYGETSGRGYNEQFF.

V and J are TRBV20-1 and TRBJ2-3; D remains unclear. The V gene lost 5 bases and the J gene lost 4 bases, with 4 bases spanning the gap. The CDR3 consists of 10 residues. The germline V gene encodes CDR1 DFQATT and CDR2 SNEGSKA (reference sequence). CDR3 DNA: TGCAGTGCTTCGGCAGATACGCAGTATTTT. Encoded protein: CSASADTQYF.

The chain couples TRBV4-2 to TRBJ2-3, with 15 positions matching TRBD2. The ends lost 0 bases at V and 6 bases at J; junction bases unmatched: 10. Germline V gene data show CDR1 as LGHNA and CDR2 as YNFKEQ. The length of the CDR3 is 19 residues. DNA for the CDR3: TGTGCCAGCAGCCAAGACTATCCCGGGACTAGCGGGAGGTGGGATACGCAGTATTTT. It codes for CASSQDYPGTSGRWDTQYF.

Comment on this clonotype: Relative to the germline gene, one junction end is altered; a read error may explain this. V and J are TRBV4-2 and TRBJ2-5, with D possibly TRBD2 on 6 matching bases. Looked up from germline, CDR1 is LGHNA and CDR2 is YNFKEQ. This CDR3 has 16 residues. The CDR3 protein is CASSQAPPGSGETQYF. The CDR3 DNA sequence: TGCGCCAGCAGCCAAGCCCCCCCCGGGAGCGGGGAGACCCAGTACTTC.

The chain recombines TRBV24-1 with TRBJ2-3, with D hard to call. There are 12 residues in the CDR3. V was cut by 2 bases and J by 11 bases, with 10 bases left in between. Germline CDR1 and CDR2: KGHDR and SFDVKD. CDR3 in DNA: TGTGCCACCAGTGATTCTACACAGCGGCAGTATTTT. Translating gives CATSDSTQRQYF.

The J gene is TRBJ1-3, the V gene TRBV5-5; TRBD1 aligns across 9 bases. With 5 bases clipped from V and 4 bases from J, the junction kept 4 bases outside the gene matches. In germline, CDR1 is SGHKS, CDR2 YYEKEE (reference sequence). The CDR3 runs to 14 residues. In DNA form, the CDR3 reads TGTGCCAGCAGGCCTACAGGGGGCGGAAACACCATATATTTT. Its translation: CASRPTGGGNTIYF.

J is TRBJ2-2 and V is TRBV28; TRBD2 matches at 8 bases. With 7 bases clipped from V and 7 bases from J, the junction kept 17 bases outside the gene matches. Per germline, CDR1 MDHEN and CDR2 SYDVKM. This CDR3 comprises 17 residues. The CDR3 region is CASKGWERERSFGELFF. DNA for the CDR3: TGTGCCAGCAAGGGCTGGGAGCGGGAGCGTTCGTTCGGGGAGCTGTTTTTT.

This clonotype was counted only a few times. The J gene is TRBJ2-3, the V gene TRBV29-1, with D possibly TRBD2 on 5 matching bases. This CDR3 contains 12 residues. Germline V gene lookup returns CDR1 SQVTM and CDR2 ANQGSEA. Between the trimmed V and J ends, which lost 4 bases and 3 bases, there was a span of 8 bases. The CDR3 nucleotides read TGCAGCGTTGGGCCGGGGACAGATACGCAGTATTTT. Protein: CSVGPGTDTQYF.